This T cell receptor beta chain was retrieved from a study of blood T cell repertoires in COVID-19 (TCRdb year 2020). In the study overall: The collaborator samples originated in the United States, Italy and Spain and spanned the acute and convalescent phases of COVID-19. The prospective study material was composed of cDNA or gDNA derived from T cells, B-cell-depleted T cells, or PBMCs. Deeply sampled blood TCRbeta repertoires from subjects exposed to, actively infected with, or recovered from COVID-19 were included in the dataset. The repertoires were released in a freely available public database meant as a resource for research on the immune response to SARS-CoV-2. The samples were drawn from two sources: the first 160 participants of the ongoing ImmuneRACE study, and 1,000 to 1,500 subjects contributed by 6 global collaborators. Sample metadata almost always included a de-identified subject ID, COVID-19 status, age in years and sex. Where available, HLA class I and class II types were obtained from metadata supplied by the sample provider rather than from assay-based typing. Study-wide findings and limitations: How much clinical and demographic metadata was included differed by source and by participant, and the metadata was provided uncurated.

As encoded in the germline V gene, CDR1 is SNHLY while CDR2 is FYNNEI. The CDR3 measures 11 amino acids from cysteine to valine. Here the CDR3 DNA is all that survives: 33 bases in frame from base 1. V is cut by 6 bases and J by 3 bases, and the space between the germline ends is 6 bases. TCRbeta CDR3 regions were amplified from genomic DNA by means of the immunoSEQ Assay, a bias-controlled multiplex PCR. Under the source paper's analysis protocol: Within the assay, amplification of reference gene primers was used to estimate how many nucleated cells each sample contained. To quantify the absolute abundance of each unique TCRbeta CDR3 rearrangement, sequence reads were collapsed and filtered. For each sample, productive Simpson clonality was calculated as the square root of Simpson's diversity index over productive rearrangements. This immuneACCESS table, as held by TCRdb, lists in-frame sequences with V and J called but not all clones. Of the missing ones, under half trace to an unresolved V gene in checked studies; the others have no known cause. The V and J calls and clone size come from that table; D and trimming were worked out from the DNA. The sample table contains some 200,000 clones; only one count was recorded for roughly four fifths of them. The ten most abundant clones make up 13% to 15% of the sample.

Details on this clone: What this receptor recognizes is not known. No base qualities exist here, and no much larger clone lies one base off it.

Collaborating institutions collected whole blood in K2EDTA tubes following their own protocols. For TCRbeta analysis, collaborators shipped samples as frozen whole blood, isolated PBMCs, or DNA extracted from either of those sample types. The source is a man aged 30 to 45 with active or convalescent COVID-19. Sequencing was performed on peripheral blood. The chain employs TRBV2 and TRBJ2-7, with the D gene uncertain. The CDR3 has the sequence CASSERYEQYV. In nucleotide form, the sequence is TGTGCCAGCAGCGAGCGCTACGAGCAGTACGTC.